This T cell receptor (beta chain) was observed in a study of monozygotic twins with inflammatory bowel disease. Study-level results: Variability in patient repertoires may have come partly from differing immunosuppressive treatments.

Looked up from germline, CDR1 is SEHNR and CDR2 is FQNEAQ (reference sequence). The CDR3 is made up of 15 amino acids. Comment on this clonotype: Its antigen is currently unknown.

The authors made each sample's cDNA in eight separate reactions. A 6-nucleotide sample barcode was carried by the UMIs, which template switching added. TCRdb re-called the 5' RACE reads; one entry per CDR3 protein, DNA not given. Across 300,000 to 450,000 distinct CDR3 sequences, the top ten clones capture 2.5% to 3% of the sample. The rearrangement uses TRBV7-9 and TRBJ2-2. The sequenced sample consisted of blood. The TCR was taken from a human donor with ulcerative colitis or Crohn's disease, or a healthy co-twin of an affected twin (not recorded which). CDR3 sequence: CASSLVTDNTGELFF.